This T cell receptor (beta chain) was identified in a study of cytomegalovirus exposure and HLA in healthy donors. The table lists this clone with a few counts. In the PCR, 60 Vbeta and 13 Jbeta primers were used. Produced via immunoSEQ multiplex PCR; TCRdb's table is partial and in-frame only. In the table there are about 190,000 clones, around 87% of which are singletons. This CDR3 spans 15 amino acids. The sequence was collected from a man aged 30 to 45 in good health and CMV-seronegative. J is TRBJ2-7 and V is TRBV21-1; the D call in the table, TRBD1, was not verified against the DNA. TRBV21-1 constitutes a pseudogene. Sequencing was done on a sample of PBMCs. CDR3: CASSGQGTVRYEQYF. The CDR3 DNA follows: TGTGCCAGCAGCGGCCAAGGGACAGTCCGTTACGAGCAGTACTTC.